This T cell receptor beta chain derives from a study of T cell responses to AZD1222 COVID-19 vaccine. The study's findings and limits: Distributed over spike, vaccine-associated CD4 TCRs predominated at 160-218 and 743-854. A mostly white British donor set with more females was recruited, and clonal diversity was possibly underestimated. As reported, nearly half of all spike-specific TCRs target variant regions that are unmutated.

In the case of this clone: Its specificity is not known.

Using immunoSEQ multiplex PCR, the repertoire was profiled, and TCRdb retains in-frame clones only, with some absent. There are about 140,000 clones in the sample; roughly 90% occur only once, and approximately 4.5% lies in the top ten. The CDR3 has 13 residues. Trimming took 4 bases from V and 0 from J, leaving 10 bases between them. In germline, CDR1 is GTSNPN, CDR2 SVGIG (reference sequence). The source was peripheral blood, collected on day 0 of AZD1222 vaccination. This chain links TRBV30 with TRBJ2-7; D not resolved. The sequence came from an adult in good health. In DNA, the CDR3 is TGTGCCTGGAACCTTGTAAGCTCCTACGAGCAGTACTTC. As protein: CAWNLVSSYEQYF.